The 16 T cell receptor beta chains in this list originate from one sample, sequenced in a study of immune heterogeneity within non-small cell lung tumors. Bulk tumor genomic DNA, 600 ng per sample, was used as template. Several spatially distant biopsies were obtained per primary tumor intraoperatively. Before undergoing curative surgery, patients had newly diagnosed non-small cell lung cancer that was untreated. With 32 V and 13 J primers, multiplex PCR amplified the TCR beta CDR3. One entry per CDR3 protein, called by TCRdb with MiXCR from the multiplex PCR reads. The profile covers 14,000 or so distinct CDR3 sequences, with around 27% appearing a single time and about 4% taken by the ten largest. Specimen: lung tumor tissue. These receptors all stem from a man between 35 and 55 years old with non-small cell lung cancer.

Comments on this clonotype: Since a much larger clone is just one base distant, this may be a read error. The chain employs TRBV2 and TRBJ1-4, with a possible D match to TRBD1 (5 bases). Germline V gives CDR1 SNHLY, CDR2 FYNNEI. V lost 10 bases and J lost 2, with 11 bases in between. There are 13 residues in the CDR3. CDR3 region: CAISRDTNEKLFF. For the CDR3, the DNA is TGTGCCATCAGCAGGGACACTAATGAAAAACTGTTTTTT.

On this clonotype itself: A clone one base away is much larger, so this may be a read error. CDR3 sequence (DNA): TGTGCCAGAAGTATTGTGAGGGCCTATGACTACACCTTC. It encodes CARSIVRAYDYTF. This sequence joins TRBV19 and TRBJ1-2; D not resolved. Germline V gene lookup returns CDR1 LNHDA and CDR2 SQIVND (reference sequence). The CDR3 extends over 13 amino acids.

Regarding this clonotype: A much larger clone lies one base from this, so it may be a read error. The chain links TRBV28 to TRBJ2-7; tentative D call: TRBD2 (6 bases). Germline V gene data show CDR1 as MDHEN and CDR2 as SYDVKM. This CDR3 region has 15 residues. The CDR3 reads CASSLLAPRFYEQCF. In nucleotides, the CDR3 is TGTGCCAGCAGTTTACTAGCGCCACGATTCTACGAGCAGTGCTTC.

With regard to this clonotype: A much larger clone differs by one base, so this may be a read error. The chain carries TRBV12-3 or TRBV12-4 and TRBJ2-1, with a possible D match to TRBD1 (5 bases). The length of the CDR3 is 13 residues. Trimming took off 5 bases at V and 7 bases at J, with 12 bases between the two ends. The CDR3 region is CASSARARNEQFF. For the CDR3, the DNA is TGTGCCAGCAGTGCCAGGGCCAGGAATGAGCAGTTCTTC.

CDR3 protein: CASSRDRGATNYEQYF. CDR3 in DNA: TGTGCCAGTAGTAGGGACAGGGGTGCAACCAACTACGAGCAGTACTTC. V gene TRBV19 combines with J gene TRBJ2-7; the match to TRBD1 covers 10 bases. The junction had 9 bases not matched to a gene; V was cut back by 4 bases and J by 3 bases. Germline V gives CDR1 LNHDA, CDR2 SQIVND (reference sequence). The CDR3 runs 16 residues.

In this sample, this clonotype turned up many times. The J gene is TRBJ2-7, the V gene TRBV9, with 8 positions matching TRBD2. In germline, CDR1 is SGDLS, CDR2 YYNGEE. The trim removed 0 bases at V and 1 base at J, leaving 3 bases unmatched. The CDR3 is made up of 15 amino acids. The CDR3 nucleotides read TGTGCCAGCAGCGTAGGTTCGGGGGGGTCCTACGAGCAGTACTTC. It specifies CASSVGSGGSYEQYF. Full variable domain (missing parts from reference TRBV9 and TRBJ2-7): DSGVTQTPKHLITATGQRVTLRCSPRSGDLSVYWYQQSLDQGLQFLIQYYNGEERAKGNILERFSAQQFPDLHSELNLSSLELGDSALYFCASSVGSGGSYEQYFGPGTRLTVT.

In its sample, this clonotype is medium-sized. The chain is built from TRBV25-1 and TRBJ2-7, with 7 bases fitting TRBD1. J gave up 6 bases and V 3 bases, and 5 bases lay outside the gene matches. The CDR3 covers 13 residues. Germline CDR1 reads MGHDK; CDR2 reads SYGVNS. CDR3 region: CASSDRGSGEQYF. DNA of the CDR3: TGTGCCAGCAGTGACAGGGGGAGCGGCGAGCAGTACTTC.

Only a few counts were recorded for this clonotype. CDR3 region: CATGGETQYF. CDR3 DNA: TGTGCCACCGGGGGAGAGACCCAGTACTTC. The chain combines TRBV10-3 with TRBJ2-5, with D maybe TRBD2 (6 bases). This CDR3 is 10 amino acids long. CDR1 is ENHRY and CDR2 is SYGVKD in the germline V gene. Trimming removed 10 bases from V and 4 bases from J, with 7 bases in between.

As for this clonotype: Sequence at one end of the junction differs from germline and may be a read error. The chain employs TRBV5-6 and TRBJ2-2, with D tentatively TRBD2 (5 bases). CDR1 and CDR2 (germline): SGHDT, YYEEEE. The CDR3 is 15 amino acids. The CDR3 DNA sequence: TGTGCCAGCAGCTTGGTTGAACTAGACACCGTGGAGCTGTTTTTT. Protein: CASSLVELDTVELFF.

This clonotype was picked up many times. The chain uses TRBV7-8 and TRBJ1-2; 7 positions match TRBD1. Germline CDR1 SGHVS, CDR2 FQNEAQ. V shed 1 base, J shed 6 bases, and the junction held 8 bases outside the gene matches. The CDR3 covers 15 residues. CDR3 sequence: CASSLDRGVTHGYTF. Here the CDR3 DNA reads TGTGCCAGCAGCTTAGACAGGGGAGTAACCCATGGCTACACCTTC. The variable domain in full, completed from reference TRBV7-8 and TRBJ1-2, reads GAGVSQSPRYKVAKRGQDVALRCDPISGHVSLFWYQQALGQGPEFLTYFQNEAQLDKSGLPSDRFFAERPEGSVSTLKIQRTQQEDSAVYLCASSLDRGVTHGYTFGSGTRLTVV.

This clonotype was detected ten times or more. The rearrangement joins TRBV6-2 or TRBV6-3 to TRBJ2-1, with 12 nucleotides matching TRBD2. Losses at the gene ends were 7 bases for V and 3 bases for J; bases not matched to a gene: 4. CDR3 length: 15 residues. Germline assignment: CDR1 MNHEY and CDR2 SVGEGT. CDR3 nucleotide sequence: TGTGCCAGCACCCGACTAGCGGGAGTCTACAATGAGCAGTTCTTC. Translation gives CASTRLAGVYNEQFF.

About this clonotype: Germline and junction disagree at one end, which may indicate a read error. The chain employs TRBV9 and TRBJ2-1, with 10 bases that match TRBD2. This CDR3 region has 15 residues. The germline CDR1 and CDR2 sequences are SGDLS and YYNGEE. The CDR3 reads CDSSIKREGYNEQFF. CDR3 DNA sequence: TGTGACAGCAGCATCAAGCGGGAGGGTTACAATGAGCAGTTCTTC.

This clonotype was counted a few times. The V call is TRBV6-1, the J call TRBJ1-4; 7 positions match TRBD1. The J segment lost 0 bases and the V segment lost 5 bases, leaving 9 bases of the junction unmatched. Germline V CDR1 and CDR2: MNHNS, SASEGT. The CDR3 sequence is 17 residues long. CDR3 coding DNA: TGTGCCAGCAGTACGGACAGGAGTTATACAACTAATGAAAAACTGTTTTTT. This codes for CASSTDRSYTTNEKLFF.

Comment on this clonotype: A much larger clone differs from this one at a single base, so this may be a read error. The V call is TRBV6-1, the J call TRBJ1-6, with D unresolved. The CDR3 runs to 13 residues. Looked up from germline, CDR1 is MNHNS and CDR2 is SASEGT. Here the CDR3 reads CVSRTERDSPLHF. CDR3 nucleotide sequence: TGTGTCAGCAGGACGGAACGAGATTCACCCCTCCACTTT.

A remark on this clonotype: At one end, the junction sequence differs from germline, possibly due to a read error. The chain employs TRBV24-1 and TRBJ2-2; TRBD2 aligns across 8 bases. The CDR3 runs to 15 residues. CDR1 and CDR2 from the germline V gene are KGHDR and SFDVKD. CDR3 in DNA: TGTGCCACCAGTGATCCTAGCGGGCTCACCGGGCAGCTGTTTTTT. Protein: CATSDPSGLTGQLFF.

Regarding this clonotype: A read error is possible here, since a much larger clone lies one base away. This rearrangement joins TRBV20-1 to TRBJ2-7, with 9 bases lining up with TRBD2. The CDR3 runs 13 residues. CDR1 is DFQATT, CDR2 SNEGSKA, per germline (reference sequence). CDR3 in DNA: TGCAGTGCCCCGGCTAGCGGGATCTACGAGCTGTACTTC. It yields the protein CSAPASGIYELYF.